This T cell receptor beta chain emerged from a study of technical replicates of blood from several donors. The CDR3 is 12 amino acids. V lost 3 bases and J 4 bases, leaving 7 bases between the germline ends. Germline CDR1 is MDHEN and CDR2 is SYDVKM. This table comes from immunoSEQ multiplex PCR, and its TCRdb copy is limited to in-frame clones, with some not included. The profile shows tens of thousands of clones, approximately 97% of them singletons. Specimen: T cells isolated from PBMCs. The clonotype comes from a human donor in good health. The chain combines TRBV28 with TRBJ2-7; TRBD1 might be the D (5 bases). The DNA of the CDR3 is TGTGCCAGCAGTTTGAAGGGGTACGAGCAGTACTTC. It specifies CASSLKGYEQYF.